This T cell receptor (beta chain) derives from a study of blood T cell repertoires in COVID-19. Across the study: Collection of acute and convalescent COVID-19 samples took place in the United States, Italy and Spain. PBMCs, B-cell-depleted T cells, or T cells were the source of the cDNA or gDNA that made up the material.

Per the germline V gene, CDR1 is LGHDT and CDR2 is YNNKEL (reference sequence). This CDR3 is 15 amino acids long. V dropped 4 bases and J dropped 9 bases, with 19 bases sitting between them. Per the study methods: Estimates of nucleated cell counts were drawn from the amplification of reference gene primers. The method was immunoSEQ multiplex PCR; TCRdb's version includes in-frame clones alone and lacks a portion of them. D and trimming come from the DNA, and the V and J calls and clone size come from that table. The profile shows 100,000 to 130,000 clones, about 85% of them singletons. The clonotype originates from a woman aged 70-85 years with acute or convalescent COVID-19. The chain links TRBV3-1 (or the pseudogene TRBV3-2) to TRBJ1-5, with no clear D. The sequenced sample was peripheral blood. Here the CDR3 reads CASSPARGGPRPQHF. The CDR3, as DNA: TGTGCCAGCAGCCCGGCCAGAGGTGGCCCTCGGCCCCAGCATTTT.